The TCR beta chain described here comes from a study of blood T cell repertoires in COVID-19. Study-level information: In each case, the material was cDNA or gDNA derived from T cells, B-cell-depleted T cells, or PBMCs.

As processed by the authors: Reference gene primer amplification yielded estimated nucleated cell counts. The table came from immunoSEQ multiplex PCR; TCRdb's copy has only in-frame clones and leaves some out. V and J calls and clone size are those listed in that table; D and trimming were worked out from the DNA. The top ten hold roughly 32% of the sample, which has 70,000 or so clones, around 85% seen once. The V gene lost 5 bases and the J gene lost 1 base, with 8 bases spanning the gap. Germline CDR1 is LGHNA and CDR2 is YSLEER. This CDR3 has 13 residues. The TCR was taken from a woman of 80 years or more with active or convalescent COVID-19. The chain recombines TRBV4-3 with TRBJ1-1, with D maybe TRBD1 (5 bases). Specimen: peripheral blood. The CDR3 spells CASSITGNTEAFF. The CDR3 coding sequence is TGCGCCAGCAGCATAACAGGGAACACTGAAGCTTTCTTT.